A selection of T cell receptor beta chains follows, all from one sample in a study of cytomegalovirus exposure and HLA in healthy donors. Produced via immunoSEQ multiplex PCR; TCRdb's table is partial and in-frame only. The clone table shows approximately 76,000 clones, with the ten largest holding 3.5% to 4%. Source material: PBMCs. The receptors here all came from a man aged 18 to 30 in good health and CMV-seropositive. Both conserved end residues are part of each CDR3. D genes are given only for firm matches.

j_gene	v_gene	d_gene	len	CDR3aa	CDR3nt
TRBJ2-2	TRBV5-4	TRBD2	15	CASSLKGGRTGELFF	TGTGCCAGCAGCTTGAAGGGAGGGCGCACCGGGGAGCTGTTTTTT
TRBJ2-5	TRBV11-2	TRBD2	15	CASTPIAGLQETQYF	TGTGCCAGCACCCCAATAGCGGGCCTCCAGGAGACCCAGTACTTC
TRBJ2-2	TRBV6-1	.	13	CASTRQETGELFF	TGTGCCAGCACCAGACAGGAAACCGGGGAGCTGTTTTTT
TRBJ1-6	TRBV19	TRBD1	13	CASSDRESAPLHF	TGTGCCAGTAGTGACAGGGAATCTGCACCCCTCCACTTT
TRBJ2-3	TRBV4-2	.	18	CALSQQGYKGTSTDTQYF	TGTGCCCTCAGCCAGCAGGGTTACAAGGGGACAAGCACAGATACGCAGTATTTT
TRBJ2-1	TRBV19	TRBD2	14	CASSSGRDYNEQFF	TGTGCCAGTAGTAGCGGGAGGGATTACAATGAGCAGTTCTTC
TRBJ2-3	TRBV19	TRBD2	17	CASSSRLAGPSTDTQYF	TGTGCCAGTAGTTCGCGACTAGCGGGGCCTAGCACAGATACGCAGTATTTT
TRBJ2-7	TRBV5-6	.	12	CASSLDDYEQYF	TGTGCCAGCAGCTTGGATGATTACGAGCAGTACTTC
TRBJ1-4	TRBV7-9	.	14	CASSRGDSGEKLFF	TGTGCCAGCAGCCGCGGGGATTCGGGTGAAAAACTGTTTTTT
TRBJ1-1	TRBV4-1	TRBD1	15	CASSQDNTGEISAFF	TGCGCCAGCAGCCAAGATAATACAGGGGAGATATCAGCTTTCTTT
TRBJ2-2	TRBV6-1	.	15	CATTLQRPSAGELFF	TGTGCCACCACATTGCAAAGACCGAGCGCCGGGGAGCTGTTTTTT
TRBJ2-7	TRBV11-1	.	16	CASSLVYSGTSYEQYF	TGTGCCAGCAGCTTAGTTTACAGCGGGACATCCTACGAGCAGTACTTC
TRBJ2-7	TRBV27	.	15	CASGLGASNLGEQYF	TGTGCCAGCGGTCTGGGGGCGAGTAATTTGGGCGAGCAGTACTTC
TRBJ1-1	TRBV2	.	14	CASSVAPHITEAFF	TGTGCCAGCAGTGTAGCGCCACATATAACCGAAGCTTTCTTT
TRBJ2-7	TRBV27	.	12	CASGLSVGEQYF	TGTGCCAGCGGACTCTCCGTTGGCGAGCAGTACTTC
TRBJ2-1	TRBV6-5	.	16	CASSYADNLSYNEQFF	TGTGCCAGCAGTTACGCCGACAACTTATCCTACAATGAGCAGTTCTTC
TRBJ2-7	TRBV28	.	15	CASSFGISTSYEQYF	TGTGCCAGCAGTTTCGGAATTTCGACTTCCTACGAGCAGTACTTC
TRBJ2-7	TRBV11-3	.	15	CASSPTRTPAGEQYF	TGTGCCAGCAGCCCTACCAGGACTCCGGCGGGGGAGCAGTACTTC
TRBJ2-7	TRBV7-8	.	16	CASSASRDSLGLEQYF	TGTGCCAGCAGCGCAAGTCGGGATTCCCTAGGATTGGAGCAGTACTTC
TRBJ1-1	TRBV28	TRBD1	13	CASSDRGGTEAFF	TGTGCCAGCAGCGACAGGGGAGGCACTGAAGCTTTCTTT
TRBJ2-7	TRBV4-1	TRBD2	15	CASSQVEGGPYEQYF	TGCGCCAGCAGCCAAGTGGAGGGAGGGCCTTACGAGCAGTACTTC
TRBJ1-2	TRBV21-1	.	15	CASETGSAVGYGYTF	TGTGCCAGCGAGACAGGGTCCGCTGTTGGCTATGGCTACACCTTC
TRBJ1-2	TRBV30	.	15	CAWSVGGLANYGYTF	TGTGCCTGGAGTGTGGGAGGGTTAGCTAACTATGGCTACACCTTC
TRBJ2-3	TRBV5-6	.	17	CASSVFFGGGNTDTQYF	TGTGCCAGCAGCGTGTTCTTCGGTGGGGGGAACACAGATACGCAGTATTTT
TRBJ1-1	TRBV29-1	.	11	CSVEDSTEAFF	TGCAGCGTTGAGGACTCCACTGAAGCTTTCTTT
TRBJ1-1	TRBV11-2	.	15	CASSLHETGRTEAFF	TGTGCCAGCAGCTTACATGAGACAGGAAGGACTGAAGCTTTCTTT
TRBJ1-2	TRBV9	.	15	CASSVGDTANYGYTF	TGTGCCAGCAGCGTAGGCGACACCGCTAACTATGGCTACACCTTC
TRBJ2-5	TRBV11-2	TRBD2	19	CASSPLGLLLAGAQETQYF	TGTGCCAGCAGCCCCCTGGGCCTCTTACTAGCGGGGGCTCAAGAGACCCAGTACTTC